The 18 T cell receptor beta chains given below trace back to one sample, sequenced in a study of blood T cells in healthy people across ages. Sample-barcoded 5' priming and a J-beta primer mix drove a second PCR of roughly 7 to 11 cycles. TCRdb redid the calling of the 5' RACE reads with MiXCR, one entry per CDR3 protein. The sample carries about 1.1 million distinct CDR3 sequences, around two fifths recorded once. The sequenced sample consisted of blood. Receptors originate from a man between 18 and 29 years old in good health.

There are many counts of this clonotype. This chain connects TRBV20-1 to TRBJ1-2; D perhaps matches TRBD1 (5 bases). Deletions cut 4 bases from V and 6 bases from J, with 12 bases between. The CDR3 covers 12 residues. Germline CDR1 and CDR2: DFQATT and SNEGSKA (reference sequence). The CDR3 nucleotides read TGCAGTGCTACATCCGGGACGGATGGCTACACCTTC. Its translation is CSATSGTDGYTF.

The CDR3 sequence is CASSLMADNYGYTF. CDR3 nucleotides: TGTGCCAGCAGCTTAATGGCAGACAACTATGGCTACACCTTC. The chain couples TRBV7-2 to TRBJ1-2; no clear D. V gave up 2 bases and J gave up 2 bases, with 9 bases separating them. This CDR3 region has 14 residues. The germline CDR1 and CDR2 sequences are SGHTA and FQGNSA.

The chain has TRBV4-2 and TRBJ2-2, with 7 bases lining up with TRBD2. The CDR3 has 17 residues. Germline values: CDR1 LGHNA, CDR2 YNFKEQ. After removal of 0 bases from V and 3 bases from J, the junction contained 7 bases not matched to a gene. DNA for the CDR3: TGTGCCAGCAGCCAAGATCCGGCTAGCGGCGACACCGGGGAGCTGTTTTTT. Its protein product is CASSQDPASGDTGELFF.

The chain joins TRBV29-1 to TRBJ2-1, with D maybe TRBD1 (6 bases). Trimming removed 2 bases from V and 4 bases from J, with 12 bases in between. Germline assignment: CDR1 SQVTM and CDR2 ANQGSEA. The CDR3 has 14 residues. CDR3 sequence: CSVEPGATYNEQFF. The CDR3 region has the DNA TGCAGCGTTGAACCAGGGGCAACTTACAATGAGCAGTTCTTC.

The rearrangement uses TRBV2 and TRBJ1-2; TRBD1 matches 7 bases. CDR3 size: 15 residues. V gave up 5 bases and J gave up 4 bases; unmatched junction bases: 10. The V gene's germline CDR1 is SNHLY and CDR2 FYNNEI. Here the CDR3 reads CASSLLRTGVYGYTF. The DNA of the CDR3 is TGTGCCAGCAGTCTATTACGGACAGGCGTCTATGGCTACACCTTC.

J is TRBJ1-5 and V is TRBV12-3 or TRBV12-4, with D possibly matching TRBD1 (6 bases). The V end was cut by 5 bases, the J end by 2 bases, with 10 bases between. The CDR3 is 14 amino acids. Here the CDR3 DNA reads TGTGCCAGCAGTACCACAGGGCGCAATCAGCCCCAGCATTTT. As protein: CASSTTGRNQPQHF.

The chain employs TRBV11-2 and TRBJ2-3, with D maybe TRBD2 (5 bases). CDR1 and CDR2 (germline): SGHAT, FQNNGV. The germline V and J ends were trimmed by 11 bases and 4 bases, with 19 bases remaining between them. The CDR3 is 14 amino acids. The CDR3 spells CAASLQLEADTQYF. The CDR3 nucleotides read TGTGCCGCCAGCTTACAACTGGAGGCAGATACGCAGTATTTT.

Concerning this clonotype itself: A much bigger clone sits one base away, suggesting this may be a read error. The chain links TRBV19 to TRBJ1-1; possible D gene TRBD1, 5 bases. This CDR3 region has 15 residues. Germline V gene sequence: CDR1 LNHDA, CDR2 SQIVND (reference sequence). CDR3 region: CAGSIQGEGNTEAFF. CDR3 in DNA: TGTGCCGGTAGTATCCAGGGAGAAGGGAACACTGAAGCTTTCTTT.

This clonotype was detected a few times. J is TRBJ1-2 and V is TRBV27; TRBD1 matches 7 bases. The ends lost 5 bases at V and 0 bases at J; junction bases unmatched: 9. Germline values: CDR1 MNHEY, CDR2 SMNVEV (reference sequence). This CDR3 is built from 16 residues. As DNA, the CDR3 is TGTGCCAGCAGTCGTGAGGGGGCCCATACTAACTATGGCTACACCTTC. Protein sequence: CASSREGAHTNYGYTF.

This clonotype was seen a handful of times. This chain joins TRBV5-1 and TRBJ2-3; perhaps D is TRBD1 or TRBD2 (5 bases each). CDR1 and CDR2 (germline): SGHRS, YFSETQ. The CDR3 consists of 14 residues. V was shortened by 5 bases and J by 2 bases, with 12 bases between the two germline ends. The CDR3 spells CASSATDYTDTQYF. Written as DNA, the CDR3 is TGCGCCAGCAGTGCGACAGACTACACAGATACGCAGTATTTT.

The J gene is TRBJ2-3, the V gene TRBV20-1, with D perhaps being TRBD1 or TRBD2 (5 bases each). CDR1 and CDR2 from the germline V gene are DFQATT and SNEGSKA (reference sequence). CDR3 length equals 15 residues. Trimming stripped 8 bases from V and 1 base from J, with 19 bases between. CDR3: CSTMRGWSGTDTQYF. CDR3 sequence (DNA): TGCAGTACTATGAGGGGATGGTCGGGCACAGATACGCAGTATTTT.

The table lists this clonotype with a few counts. The rearrangement links TRBV7-9 to TRBJ2-5, with D unresolved. Trimming took off 4 bases at V and 5 bases at J, with 17 bases between the two ends. This CDR3 contains 15 residues. Germline loops: CDR1 SEHNR, CDR2 FQNEAQ (reference sequence). The CDR3 sequence: CASSSVQLLMETQYF. CDR3 sequence (DNA): TGTGCCAGCAGCTCGGTCCAGCTCCTCATGGAGACCCAGTACTTC.

This clonotype was detected only a few times. This sequence joins TRBV7-2 and TRBJ2-1; 8 bases agree with TRBD1. There are 14 residues in the CDR3. Looked up from germline, CDR1 is SGHTA and CDR2 is FQGNSA. V was clipped by 2 bases and J by 9 bases; unmatched bases: 6. CDR3 sequence (DNA): TGTGCCAGCAGCTTACAGGGGGCGCCTGGTGAGCAGTTCTTC. This gives the protein CASSLQGAPGEQFF. Full variable domain (outside the CDR3, taken from reference TRBV7-2 and TRBJ2-1): GAGVSQSPSNKVTEKGKDVELRCDPISGHTALYWYRQSLGQGLEFLIYFQGNSAPDKSGLPSDRFSAERTGGSVSTLTIQRTQQEDSAVYLCASSLQGAPGEQFFGPGTRLTVL.

The V call is TRBV12-3 or TRBV12-4, the J call TRBJ2-3, with no clear D. The CDR3 is 14 residues long. The ends were cut back, 0 bases at V and 4 bases at J, with 8 bases in the middle. CDR3 bases: TGTGCCAGCAGTTTAGCGTCCAAATCAGATACGCAGTATTTT. This codes for CASSLASKSDTQYF.

This clonotype was found a few times. The genes are TRBV12-3 or TRBV12-4 and TRBJ2-5; D call uncertain. This CDR3 is built from 13 residues. V gave up 7 bases and J gave up 5 bases, with 14 bases separating them. CDR3 DNA sequence: TGTGCCAGCACCCGTAAGGCGTGGGAGACCCAGTACTTC. Residues: CASTRKAWETQYF.

This clonotype was observed a handful of times. The chain is built from TRBV9 and TRBJ1-2; TRBD1 aligns across 7 bases. This CDR3 has 15 amino acids. With 3 bases clipped from V and 7 bases from J, the junction kept 12 bases outside the gene matches. The germline gives CDR1 SGDLS, CDR2 YYNGEE. Written as DNA, the CDR3 is TGTGCCAGCAGCGCGCAGGACAGGCCAGGCGGTGGCTACACCTTC. It yields the protein CASSAQDRPGGGYTF.

A remark on this clonotype: A read error may account for a junction end that differs from germline. The rearrangement joins TRBV15 to TRBJ1-1, with unresolved D. The CDR3 runs 14 residues. In germline, CDR1 is LNHNV, CDR2 YYDKDF (reference sequence). The DNA for the CDR3 is TGCGCCACCAGCATGGCAGGAATGAACACTGAAGCTTTCTTT. It encodes CATSMAGMNTEAFF.

J is TRBJ2-1 and V is TRBV20-1; D could derive from TRBD1 or TRBD2 (5 bases each). CDR3 length: 15 residues. Germline V gene lookup returns CDR1 DFQATT and CDR2 SNEGSKA (reference sequence). Deletions cut 5 bases from V and 0 bases from J, with 14 bases between. The chain's CDR3 is CSAPGRGVSYNEQFF. CDR3 nucleotide sequence: TGCAGTGCTCCAGGACGGGGCGTCTCCTACAATGAGCAGTTCTTC.